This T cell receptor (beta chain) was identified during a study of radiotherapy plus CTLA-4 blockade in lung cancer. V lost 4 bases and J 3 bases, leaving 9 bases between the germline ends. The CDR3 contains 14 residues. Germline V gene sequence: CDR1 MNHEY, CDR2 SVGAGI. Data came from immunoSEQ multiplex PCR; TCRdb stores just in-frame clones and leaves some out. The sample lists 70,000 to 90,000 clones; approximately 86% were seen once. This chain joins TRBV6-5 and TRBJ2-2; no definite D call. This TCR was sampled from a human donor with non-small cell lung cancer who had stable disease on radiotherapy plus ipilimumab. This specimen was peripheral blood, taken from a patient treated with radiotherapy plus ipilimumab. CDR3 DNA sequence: TGTGCCAGCAGTTGGAGCCGGGACACCGGGGAGCTGTTTTTT. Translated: CASSWSRDTGELFF.